This TCR beta chain came from a study of blood T cell repertoires in COVID-19. CDR3 size: 16 residues. Trimming took off 4 bases at V and 0 bases at J, with 15 bases between the two ends. Germline assignment: CDR1 MGHRA and CDR2 YSYEKL. In the authors' workflow: Reference gene primer amplification yielded estimated nucleated cell counts. The protocol was immunoSEQ multiplex PCR, while the TCRdb copy is restricted to in-frame clones and leaves out a portion. Clonal size and the V and J genes are those of that table, whereas D and trimming came from the DNA. The top ten hold 2.5% to 3% of the sample, which has about 220,000 clones, about nine tenths seen once.

This receptor was obtained from a young woman with acute COVID-19. The source material was PBMCs or T cells enriched from blood (not recorded which). The chain is built from TRBV4-1 and TRBJ1-1; perhaps TRBD1 as D (5 bases). CDR3 nucleotides: TGCGCCAGCAGCCGGGCGGCGGGACCTATGAACACTGAAGCTTTCTTT. Protein sequence: CASSRAAGPMNTEAFF.